This TCR beta chain was found in a study of CD8 T cells in Susac syndrome (dated 2019 in TCRdb). Study-level background: The study used repertoire sequencing to test whether antigen drove CD8+ T cell activation and differentiation in Susac syndrome. The study compared CD8+ T cell repertoire clonality among 11 to 12 healthy donors, around 14 Susac syndrome patients and some 16 multiple sclerosis patients. Broader findings and caveats from the paper: The number of individuals in the TCR sequencing and HLA analysis was acknowledged as relatively small.

Details on this clonotype: The antigen it binds to is not known. No qualities accompany the bases; no much larger clone lies one base away.

Peripheral blood CD8+ and CD4+ T cells from healthy donors, Susac syndrome patients and multiple sclerosis patients were profiled by high-throughput TCR beta sequencing. The healthy donors served as controls matched for age and sex. Bulk CD8+ and CD4+ T cells were purified by magnetic negative isolation, whereas CD8+ TEMRA cells were enriched by FACS. Blood was collected in EDTA tubes and processed within 24 hours, with PBMCs isolated through density gradient centrifugation. PBMCs intended for TCR sequencing were cryopreserved in liquid nitrogen and thawed later in a water bath at 37 degrees C. A purity of at least 90% was achieved for sorted or isolated CD4+, CD8+ and CD8+ TEMRA cells. RNA was extracted with the RNeasy kit and about 0.5 to 1 ug was reverse transcribed using random hexamers. The immunoSEQ multiplex PCR assay, which covers 54 Vbeta and 13 Jbeta segments, was used to amplify TCR beta CDR3 regions. Bias from PCR amplification was corrected by using a synthetic template baseline for primer optimization and for computational correction. For the original study's pipeline: Only productive sequences were kept, with reads annotated to V, D and J genes according to IMGT and analyzed in immunoSEQ Analyzer. Clonality was calculated as one minus the Shannon entropy normalized by log2 of the number of productive unique sequences. For each patient and control, public and private clones were evaluated among the 100 most prevalent clones. Clones were defined as Susac-specific if absent from the healthy and MS cohorts, from under 1,200 published viral clones and from other ImmuneACCESS disease sequences. The public sequencing data were trimmed at Q25 with fastp and processed into clonotypes with MiXCR by TCRdb, which kept only in-frame beta chains. Records with the same CDR3 protein are collapsed into one entry carrying the most frequent genes and DNA. The V and J calls were not made by the authors but by TCRdb's processing. Here the sample has about 26,000 distinct CDR3 sequences; less than 95% occur a single time. The top ten hold about 0.27% of the sample.

The specimen sequenced was CD8+ T cells from PBMCs. This TCR was sampled from a human donor in good health.

The CDR3 amino acid sequence is: CASSPRGEKLFF. The nucleotide sequence reads as follows: TGTGCCAGCAGCCCCCGCGGAGAAAAACTGTTTTTT. The chain couples TRBV11-2 to TRBJ1-4, with no D gene named confidently. Cut back by 5 bases and 8 bases, the V and J ends lie 9 bases apart. From the germline V gene, CDR1 is SGHAT and CDR2 is FQNNGV. Its CDR3 holds 12 amino acids, cysteine through phenylalanine. Solely the CDR3 DNA is kept, with 36 bases framed from the first base. Here the CDR3 is joined to the reference TRBV11-2 and TRBJ1-4 genes, and the full variable domain is: EAGVAQSPRYKIIEKRQSVAFWCNPISGHATLYWYQQILGQGPKLLIQFQNNGVVDDSQLPKDRFSAERLKGVDSTLKIQPAKLEDSAVYLCASSPRGEKLFFGSGTQLSVL.